These 4 T cell receptor beta chains were all obtained from the same sample, sequenced in a study of cytomegalovirus exposure and HLA in healthy donors. TCRdb's copy holds only in-frame clones and misses some; the assay was immunoSEQ multiplex PCR. The sample has about 56,000 clones; 90% to 95% are singletons. Sequenced: PBMCs. The receptors stem from a woman aged 18-29 years in good health and CMV-seronegative.

V is TRBV27 and J is TRBJ1-2; possibly TRBD1 for D (6 bases). V was clipped by 6 bases and J by 4 bases, with 15 bases between them. This CDR3 has 14 residues. Germline CDR1 MNHEY, CDR2 SMNVEV (reference sequence). The CDR3 loop is CASSFAPGVYGYTF. The CDR3 nucleotides are TGTGCCAGCAGCTTCGCCCCAGGGGTCTATGGCTACACCTTC.

The table lists this clone with a count of one. V is TRBV28 and J is TRBJ2-7; 9 bases line up with TRBD1. The germline V gene encodes CDR1 MDHEN and CDR2 SYDVKM. The CDR3 spans 14 residues. The junction had 5 bases not matched to a gene; V was cut back by 6 bases and J by 2 bases. CDR3 in DNA: TGTGCCAGCAGCTATACAGGGGGCGCCTACGAGCAGTACTTC. It yields the protein CASSYTGGAYEQYF.

The V gene is TRBV6-1, the J gene TRBJ1-5; no clear D. The CDR3 spans 14 residues. V was trimmed by 2 bases and J by 2 bases, leaving 7 bases between them. Germline V gene data show CDR1 as MNHNS and CDR2 as SASEGT. The CDR3 spells CASSEIPGNQPQHF. The CDR3 bases are TGTGCCAGCAGTGAAATTCCGGGCAATCAGCCCCAGCATTTT.

The genes are TRBV6-4 and TRBJ1-2; TRBD1 is a possible D gene (5 bases). Germline CDR1 is MRHNA and CDR2 is SNTAGT. V shed 0 bases and J shed 4 bases, with 12 bases lying between them. CDR3 length: 15 amino acids. The CDR3 protein is CASSDSPGFGYGYTF. The CDR3 DNA reads as TGTGCCAGCAGTGACTCTCCAGGGTTTGGCTATGGCTACACCTTC.